One sample yielded the 14 T cell receptor beta chains listed below, sequenced in a study of blood T cell repertoires in COVID-19. Produced via immunoSEQ multiplex PCR; TCRdb's table is partial and in-frame only. The sample has hundreds of thousands of clones; about nine tenths are singletons. Sequenced input: PBMCs or T cells enriched from blood (not recorded which). These receptor sequences come from a man aged 25-45 years who had recovered from COVID-19.

The V gene is TRBV7-2, the J gene TRBJ1-5; 7 nucleotides line up with TRBD1. The ends lost 5 bases at V and 4 bases at J; junction bases unmatched: 2. CDR3 length: 13 amino acids. CDR1 and CDR2 (germline): SGHTA, FQGNSA. CDR3 residues: CASSPGQNQPQHF. In DNA, the CDR3 is TGTGCCAGCAGCCCGGGACAGAATCAGCCCCAGCATTTT.

The rearrangement joins TRBV24-1 to TRBJ2-3; 11 bases line up with TRBD2. V shed 9 bases and J 4 bases; nucleotides not matched to a gene: 8. The CDR3 length is 15 residues. In germline, CDR1 is KGHDR, CDR2 SFDVKD. DNA for the CDR3: TGTGCCACCGGATTAACTAGCGGGAGATCAGATACGCAGTATTTT. It encodes CATGLTSGRSDTQYF.

The V call is TRBV11-2, the J call TRBJ2-7, with D possibly being TRBD1 (5 bases). Germline CDR1 reads SGHAT; CDR2 reads FQNNGV. Trimming pared 5 bases from V and 5 bases from J, leaving 16 bases between. There are 14 residues in the CDR3. The CDR3 DNA sequence: TGTGCCAGCAGCAAAGAAGCAGGGTTCCACGAGCAGTACTTC. It translates to CASSKEAGFHEQYF.

In DNA, the CDR3 is TGCGCCACCGCCTCAGGGATTCGGGACACCGGGGAGCTGTTTTTT. Translated: CATASGIRDTGELFF. This rearrangement joins TRBV5-1 to TRBJ2-2; TRBD1 might be the D (5 bases). The CDR3 is 15 amino acids. Germline CDR1 SGHRS, CDR2 YFSETQ. The V gene lost 9 bases and the J gene lost 3 bases, with 18 bases spanning the gap.

This rearrangement joins TRBV7-9 to TRBJ1-1; D unresolved. Germline CDR1 and CDR2: SEHNR and FQNEAQ (reference sequence). The CDR3 consists of 11 residues. Deletions cut 3 bases from V and 8 bases from J, with 7 bases between. The CDR3 sequence: CASSFAREAFF. In DNA, the CDR3 is TGTGCCAGCAGCTTTGCGAGGGAAGCTTTCTTT.

This clone was counted a few times. This rearrangement joins TRBV3-1 (or the pseudogene TRBV3-2) to TRBJ2-3, with a tentative D call TRBD2 (6 bases). V lost 4 bases to trimming and J lost 0 bases, with 14 bases between them. From germline, CDR1 is LGHDT and CDR2 YNNKEL (reference sequence). The CDR3 is 16 amino acids. CDR3 bases: TGTGCCAGCAGCCGACAACTGGGAGGTAGCACAGATACGCAGTATTTT. Protein sequence: CASSRQLGGSTDTQYF.

This clone was recorded only once. This chain joins TRBV5-4 and TRBJ2-7; TRBD2 aligns across 8 bases. V trimming: 4 bases; J trimming: 2 bases; junction bases outside the gene matches: 11. CDR3 length: 16 residues. Per the germline V gene, CDR1 is SGHNT and CDR2 is YYREEE (reference sequence). CDR3 DNA: TGTGCCAGCAGCCAACCTACTAGCGGTCCTCCCTACGAGCAGTACTTC. Protein: CASSQPTSGPPYEQYF.

This chain links TRBV5-4 with TRBJ2-1; D is perhaps TRBD2 (7 bases). Germline V gene data show CDR1 as SGHNT and CDR2 as YYREEE (reference sequence). V lost 4 bases to trimming and J lost 7 bases, with 18 bases between them. The CDR3 extends over 15 amino acids. The CDR3 loop is CASSPRAGAGNEQFF. For the CDR3, the DNA is TGTGCCAGCAGCCCGCGTGCGGGGGCGGGAAATGAGCAGTTCTTC.

A word on this clone: Within the sample, other DNA sequences also encode this same CDR3. V gene TRBV5-1 combines with J gene TRBJ1-2; 7 bases fit TRBD1. Trimming took 4 bases from V and 4 from J; bases not matched to a gene: 4. This CDR3 region has 13 residues. Germline CDR1 is SGHRS and CDR2 is YFSETQ. The CDR3 coding sequence is TGCGCCAGCAGCCGCGGGACAGCCTATGGCTACACCTTC. Protein sequence: CASSRGTAYGYTF.

This clone has a handful of counts. This chain uses TRBV27 with TRBJ2-7; D ambiguous. Trimming shortened V by 3 bases and J by 0 bases, and 6 bases separated the two germline ends. Per germline, CDR1 MNHEY and CDR2 SMNVEV (reference sequence). This CDR3 has 13 amino acids. CDR3 protein: CASSFASSYEQYF. The CDR3 DNA sequence: TGTGCCAGCAGTTTTGCTAGCTCCTACGAGCAGTACTTC.

This chain links TRBV10-3 with TRBJ2-2, with D maybe TRBD2 (6 bases). The V and J ends lost 3 bases and 3 bases respectively, with 8 bases between them. Germline assignment: CDR1 ENHRY and CDR2 SYGVKD. The CDR3 runs 14 residues. CDR3 residues: CAISDGGDTGELFF. In nucleotides, the CDR3 is TGTGCCATCAGTGACGGGGGAGACACCGGGGAGCTGTTTTTT.

CDR3 loop: CASSLGQHGNTIYF. CDR3 nucleotide sequence: TGTGCCAGCAGCTTGGGACAGCACGGAAACACCATATATTTT. The chain carries TRBV7-9 and TRBJ1-3; 7 nucleotides align to TRBD1. Germline V CDR1 and CDR2: SEHNR, FQNEAQ (reference sequence). The trim removed 3 bases at V and 4 bases at J, leaving 3 bases unmatched. This CDR3 has 14 residues.

The chain couples TRBV2 to TRBJ1-5, with TRBD1 identical over 11 bases. J gave up 5 bases and V 7 bases, and 10 bases lay outside the gene matches. CDR1 is SNHLY and CDR2 is FYNNEI in the germline V gene. This CDR3 is built from 16 residues. The CDR3 DNA follows: TGTGCCAGCAAAGGGACAGGGGGAAGTCGGGATCAGCCCCAGCATTTT. Its protein is CASKGTGGSRDQPQHF.

The chain combines TRBV7-9 with TRBJ2-2; 7 bases are a match to TRBD1. Trimming cost V 2 bases and J 6 bases; bases outside gene matches: 0. This CDR3 has 13 residues. Germline V gene sequence: CDR1 SEHNR, CDR2 FQNEAQ (reference sequence). This chain's CDR3 is CASSLQGAGELFF. Written as DNA, the CDR3 is TGTGCCAGCAGCTTACAGGGGGCCGGGGAGCTGTTTTTT.